The 23 T cell receptor beta chains below were found in one sample sequenced in a study of T cells in localized non-small cell lung cancer (dated by TCRdb to about 2020). Receptors were amplified or captured by the immunoSEQ multiplex PCR assay. As stored in TCRdb, this immuneACCESS dataset retains in-frame rearrangements with V and J assigned. A fraction of the clones does not appear; measured against another copy, unresolved V genes explain less than half of the discrepancy, and the remainder lacks a known reason. This sample has over 30,000 clones in its table, and 80% to 90% of those were observed once. 2.5% to 3.5% of the sample comes from the top ten. This material consisted of peripheral blood, taken before any cancer treatment. Receptor source: a woman aged 40 to 75 with stage I lung adenocarcinoma.

The DNA for the CDR3 is TGTGCCAGCAGCTTAACCCCGACCAACACTGAAGCTTTCTTT. Protein product: CASSLTPTNTEAFF. This chain joins TRBV11-2 and TRBJ1-1, with D unresolved. The CDR3 contains 14 residues. Trimming left V 2 bases short and J 2 bases short, with 9 bases between. Germline V gene data show CDR1 as SGHAT and CDR2 as FQNNGV. The full variable domain, with the rest looked up from reference TRBV11-2 and TRBJ1-1, is EAGVAQSPRYKIIEKRQSVAFWCNPISGHATLYWYQQILGQGPKLLIQFQNNGVVDDSQLPKDRFSAERLKGVDSTLKIQPAKLEDSAVYLCASSLTPTNTEAFFGQGTRLTVV.

Only a few counts were recorded for this clone. The chain links TRBV29-1 to TRBJ1-1; D is undetermined. The CDR3 consists of 10 residues. CDR1 is SQVTM and CDR2 is ANQGSEA in the germline V gene. Deletions cut 6 bases from V and 5 bases from J, with 7 bases between. CDR3 bases: TGCAGCGTACCTGGGACTGAAGCTTTCTTT. As protein: CSVPGTEAFF.

The rearrangement links TRBV25-1 to TRBJ2-4; the D is unclear. V lost 2 bases, J lost 6 bases, and 17 bases lay in between. The CDR3 has 16 residues. Germline CDR1 MGHDK, CDR2 SYGVNS. CDR3 protein: CASSEGGTATLNIQYF. The CDR3 DNA sequence: TGTGCCAGCAGTGAAGGTGGAACAGCCACTTTAAACATTCAGTACTTC.

The rearrangement joins TRBV23-1 to TRBJ1-4; D call uncertain. TRBV23-1 is marked as an open reading frame, function uncertain. CDR3 size: 14 residues. Trimming cost V 8 bases and J 6 bases, with 16 bases left between them. The CDR3 is CASPRAIWYEKLFF. The DNA of the CDR3 is TGCGCCAGCCCAAGGGCCATTTGGTATGAAAAACTGTTTTTT.

In this sample, this clone turned up a few times. The rearrangement links TRBV6-5 to TRBJ2-7; 11 bases agree with TRBD1. The CDR3 has 14 residues. J lost 6 bases, V lost 6 bases, and 7 bases had no gene match. CDR1 and CDR2 from the germline V gene are MNHEY and SVGAGI. The DNA for the CDR3 is TGTGCCAGCAGACACGGGACAGGGGGGGCCGAGCAGTACTTC. Translating it yields CASRHGTGGAEQYF.

V usage is TRBV30 and J usage is TRBJ1-5; D is ambiguous. Germline V CDR1 and CDR2: GTSNPN, SVGIG (reference sequence). V was cut by 2 bases and J by 3 bases, with 11 bases left in between. This CDR3 is built from 14 residues. Here the CDR3 reads CAWSMGGSNQPQHF. The CDR3 region has the DNA TGTGCCTGGAGTATGGGAGGGTCCAATCAGCCCCAGCATTTT.

The rearrangement links TRBV6-4 to TRBJ1-2, with no clear D. The CDR3 is 11 residues long. V gave up 0 bases and J gave up 6 bases, with 2 bases separating them. Germline V CDR1 and CDR2: MRHNA, SNTAGT. In nucleotides, the CDR3 is TGTGCCAGCAGTGACTCGAATGGCTACACCTTC. It yields the protein CASSDSNGYTF.

This clone was seen only once. The CDR3 DNA reads TGTGCCAGCAGCCAAGAATATACGGTGGGGACAGGGTTCAGTCGCACCTTC. Translating it yields CASSQEYTVGTGFSRTF. J is TRBJ1-2 and V is TRBV4-2, with 9 bases fitting TRBD1. The ends lost 0 bases at V and 13 bases at J; junction bases unmatched: 18. Germline CDR1 LGHNA, CDR2 YNFKEQ. This CDR3 has 17 residues.

The genes are TRBV27 and TRBJ2-5, with 7 nucleotides matching TRBD1. Germline V CDR1 and CDR2: MNHEY, SMNVEV (reference sequence). The length of the CDR3 is 16 residues. With V trimmed by 5 bases and J by 2 bases, 11 bases remained unmatched. The CDR3 DNA reads as TGTGCCAGCAGTGTCCACAGGGACAGTGGGCAAGAGACCCAGTACTTC. Its protein is CASSVHRDSGQETQYF.

The chain uses TRBV19 and TRBJ2-3; TRBD2 agrees at 8 bases. The CDR3 runs to 16 residues. The V gene end was trimmed by 4 bases and the J gene end by 0 bases; junction bases not matched to a gene: 6. The germline gives CDR1 LNHDA, CDR2 SQIVND (reference sequence). The CDR3, as DNA: TGTGCCAGTAGTACTAATCGACTAGCGAGCACAGATACGCAGTATTTT. Amino acids: CASSTNRLASTDTQYF.

The gene calls are TRBV18 and TRBJ2-1; TRBD2 matches at 13 bases. Unmatched junction bases numbered 7, after V lost 6 bases and J lost 8 bases. The CDR3 spans 15 residues. Germline CDR1 KGHSH, CDR2 LQKENI. CDR3 coding DNA: TGTGCCAGCTCCCGCGGGACTAGCGGGACCCATGAGCAGTTCTTC. Translation: CASSRGTSGTHEQFF.

The chain employs TRBV19 and TRBJ2-5; TRBD1 might be the D (6 bases). The CDR3 loop spans 16 amino acids. CDR1 and CDR2 from the germline V gene are LNHDA and SQIVND (reference sequence). Trimming cost V 0 bases and J 5 bases, with 16 bases left between them. CDR3: CASSIDTVGAGETQYF. For the CDR3, the DNA is TGTGCCAGTAGTATAGATACCGTGGGGGCCGGTGAGACCCAGTACTTC.

The chain is built from TRBV7-9 and TRBJ1-1; D uncertain. V was trimmed by 5 bases and J by 3 bases, leaving 4 bases between them. Germline CDR1 SEHNR, CDR2 FQNEAQ (reference sequence). The CDR3 is made up of 11 amino acids. CDR3 DNA sequence: TGTGCCAGCAGCGGACACACTGAAGCTTTCTTT. Amino acid sequence: CASSGHTEAFF.

The chain joins TRBV10-3 to TRBJ2-7; TRBD1 matches at 11 bases. Germline-derived CDR1 and CDR2 are ENHRY and SYGVKD. The ends lost 3 bases at V and 2 bases at J; junction bases unmatched: 6. The CDR3 contains 16 residues. The CDR3 protein is CAISDPGQGATYEQYF. In DNA, the CDR3 is TGTGCCATCAGTGACCCAGGACAGGGGGCCACCTACGAGCAGTACTTC.

The rearrangement joins TRBV27 to TRBJ1-1; perhaps TRBD1 as D (5 bases). Trimming shortened V by 7 bases and J by 1 base, and 19 bases separated the two germline ends. Per germline, CDR1 MNHEY and CDR2 SMNVEV (reference sequence). The CDR3 is 16 residues long. In DNA form, the CDR3 reads TGTGCCAGCACGCGCCTCGTGGGGCAGGGGAACACTGAAGCTTTCTTT. It specifies CASTRLVGQGNTEAFF.

The chain uses TRBV7-6 and TRBJ1-2, with 8 bases lining up with TRBD1. Germline assignment: CDR1 SGHVS and CDR2 FNYEAQ. The CDR3 covers 17 residues. The V gene end was trimmed by 1 base and the J gene end by 3 bases; junction bases not matched to a gene: 10. Written as DNA, the CDR3 is TGTGCCAGCAGCTTAGGCCAGCCGGGACAGGAGCACTATGGCTACACCTTC. Translating gives CASSLGQPGQEHYGYTF. The full variable domain, rest sourced from reference TRBV7-6 and TRBJ1-2, is GAGVSQSPRYKVTKRGQDVALRCDPISGHVSLYWYRQALGQGPEFLTYFNYEAQQDKSGLPNDRFSAERPEGSISTLTIQRTEQRDSAMYRCASSLGQPGQEHYGYTFGSGTRLTVV.

This sequence joins TRBV19 and TRBJ1-1; tentative D call: TRBD1 (6 bases). The germline gives CDR1 LNHDA, CDR2 SQIVND (reference sequence). The V end lost 4 bases, the J end lost 0 bases, and 9 bases lay between the germline ends. This CDR3 spans 14 amino acids. The CDR3 loop reads CASSTGHLNTEAFF. CDR3 coding DNA: TGTGCCAGTAGTACGGGACACCTGAACACTGAAGCTTTCTTT.

In nucleotides, the CDR3 is TGTGCCAGCAGTTTAGAGGGGGGGTGGACTGAAGCTTTCTTT. This sequence encodes CASSLEGGWTEAFF. This chain links TRBV28 with TRBJ1-1; D may be TRBD1 (6 bases). In germline, CDR1 is MDHEN, CDR2 SYDVKM. Trimming removed 2 bases at V and 5 bases at J, with 12 bases between. This CDR3 spans 14 amino acids. The full variable domain, with the rest looked up from reference TRBV28 and TRBJ1-1, is DVKVTQSSRYLVKRTGEKVFLECVQDMDHENMFWYRQDPGLGLRLIYFSYDVKMKEKGDIPEGYSVSREKKERFSLILESASTNQTSMYLCASSLEGGWTEAFFGQGTRLTVV.

The chain has TRBV9 and TRBJ2-7; D may correspond to TRBD1 or TRBD2 (5 bases each). The CDR3 covers 15 residues. Germline V gene data show CDR1 as SGDLS and CDR2 as YYNGEE. The V end was cut by 4 bases, the J end by 2 bases, with 16 bases between. Here the CDR3 reads CASSPPGGRAYEQYF. As DNA, the CDR3 is TGTGCCAGCAGCCCCCCTGGGGGAAGGGCCTACGAGCAGTACTTC.

The rearrangement uses TRBV5-1 and TRBJ2-7; 16 bases are a match to TRBD2. There are 16 residues in the CDR3. Looked up from germline, CDR1 is SGHRS and CDR2 is YFSETQ. V trimming: 5 bases; J trimming: 6 bases; junction bases outside the gene matches: 8. The CDR3 DNA sequence: TGCGCCAGCAGGGGGACTAGCGGGAGGGCCCGTCGCGAGCAGTACTTC. This gives the protein CASRGTSGRARREQYF.

The rearrangement links TRBV10-3 to TRBJ1-2; D not certain. Trimming pared 3 bases from V and 8 bases from J, leaving 10 bases between. Germline-derived CDR1 and CDR2 are ENHRY and SYGVKD. This CDR3 has 12 amino acids. The CDR3 protein is CAISEHGGGYTF. CDR3 coding DNA: TGTGCCATCAGTGAACATGGAGGGGGCTACACCTTC.

The chain carries TRBV7-2 and TRBJ1-1; D gene ambiguous. V was clipped by 7 bases and J by 7 bases, with 16 bases between them. This CDR3 region has 13 residues. From germline, CDR1 is SGHTA and CDR2 FQGNSA. The DNA for the CDR3 is TGTGCCAGCACCTTGGGGTGGGTGGATGAAGCTTTCTTT. It encodes CASTLGWVDEAFF.

The J gene is TRBJ2-2, the V gene TRBV10-3; D is perhaps TRBD2 (6 bases). Germline loops: CDR1 ENHRY, CDR2 SYGVKD. The CDR3 runs to 15 residues. The V end was cut by 5 bases, the J end by 1 base, with 11 bases between. The CDR3 DNA is TGTGCCATCAGTCCGGGGGACCTGAACACCGGGGAGCTGTTTTTT. Its protein product is CAISPGDLNTGELFF.